A single sample gave rise to the 31 T cell receptor beta chains below, sequenced in a study of CD8+ T cells in alopecia areata (dated by TCRdb to the late 2010s). The sample's time point label, in plain terms: around 26 weeks on oral tofacitinib. Per the publication, the treatment or condition label means: oral pan-JAK inhibitor, 5-10 mg twice daily. Receptors were amplified or captured by the immunoSEQ multiplex PCR assay. To provide template for TCR sequencing, every sample had RNA extracted and reverse transcribed into cDNA. TCRdb took this table from immuneACCESS and kept in-frame rearrangements with V and J called. Such tables lack part of the clones; where checked against another copy, unresolved V genes explain under half of the gap, and the rest is unexplained. The sample table lists roughly 170,000 clones, around 58% of them with a count of one. The top ten clonotypes cover 10% to 15% of the sample.

The source material was CD8+ T cells sorted from blood, sampled at week 24, from a patient treated with tofacitinib. The receptors originated from a human donor with alopecia areata.

The V call is TRBV2, the J call TRBJ1-5, with D uncertain. CDR3 length: 14 amino acids. In germline, CDR1 is SNHLY, CDR2 FYNNEI. The V end lost 2 bases, the J end lost 4 bases, and 9 bases lay between the germline ends. CDR3: CASSEPGINQPQHF. The CDR3 nucleotides read TGTGCCAGCAGTGAACCTGGAATAAATCAGCCCCAGCATTTT. Full variable domain (remainder filled in from reference TRBV2 and TRBJ1-5): EPEVTQTPSHQVTQMGQEVILRCVPISNHLYFYWYRQILGQKVEFLVSFYNNEISEKSEIFDDQFSVERPDGSNFTLKIRSTKLEDSAMYFCASSEPGINQPQHFGDGTRLSIL.

This clone was found a few times. The gene calls are TRBV29-1 and TRBJ2-7; the D gene is possibly TRBD2 (6 bases). The germline V gene encodes CDR1 SQVTM and CDR2 ANQGSEA. V dropped 2 bases and J dropped 4 bases, with 6 bases sitting between them. This CDR3 is built from 11 residues. CDR3 sequence reads: CSVEREYEQYF. Here the CDR3 DNA reads TGCAGCGTTGAACGGGAGTACGAGCAGTACTTC.

As to this clone: At one end, the junction sequence differs from germline, possibly due to a read error. The rearrangement links TRBV29-1 to TRBJ2-3; 9 nucleotides agree with TRBD2. Per germline, CDR1 SQVTM and CDR2 ANQGSEA. CDR3 size: 14 residues. The DNA of the CDR3 is TGCAGCGTGGAAGGGACTAGCCAGGTACTTACGCAGTATTTT. Translating it yields CSVEGTSQVLTQYF.

The chain combines TRBV5-1 with TRBJ1-2; D unresolved. This CDR3 has 15 residues. Germline lookup yields CDR1 SGHRS and CDR2 YFSETQ. Trimming took off 0 bases at V and 2 bases at J, with 11 bases between the two ends. The DNA of the CDR3 is TGCGCCAGCAGCTTGGAAGGAAGAGCGAACTATGGCTACACCTTC. Translated, it gives CASSLEGRANYGYTF.

In its sample, this clone was seen a few times. This chain uses TRBV29-1 with TRBJ2-2; D is ambiguous. This CDR3 comprises 13 residues. V lost 4 bases to trimming and J lost 3 bases, with 9 bases between them. Per the germline V gene, CDR1 is SQVTM and CDR2 is ANQGSEA. The CDR3 here is CSVVRVDTGELFF. The CDR3 DNA reads as TGCAGCGTTGTCCGGGTTGACACCGGGGAGCTGTTTTTT.

The CDR3: CASTERDTNTQYF. Written as DNA, the CDR3 is TGCGCCAGCACCGAGCGGGACACGAATACGCAGTATTTT. The chain couples TRBV5-1 to TRBJ2-3; tentatively, D is TRBD2 (7 bases). The CDR3 is 13 residues long. V was cut by 6 bases and J by 7 bases, with 15 bases left in between. Germline V gene lookup returns CDR1 SGHRS and CDR2 YFSETQ.

The chain carries TRBV13 and TRBJ1-1; 8 nucleotides align to TRBD1. This CDR3 contains 15 residues. The V gene's germline CDR1 is PRHDT and CDR2 FYEKMQ (reference sequence). Germline trimming cut 0 bases from V and 4 bases from J; bases unmatched to any gene: 4. In nucleotides, the CDR3 is TGTGCCAGCAGCTTAGGCCGGACAGGGATCACTGAAGCTTTCTTT. Encoded protein: CASSLGRTGITEAFF. Based on the CDR3 plus reference TRBV13 and TRBJ1-1, the full variable domain is AAGVIQSPRHLIKEKRETATLKCYPIPRHDTVYWYQQGPGQDPQFLISFYEKMQSDKGSIPDRFSAQQFSDYHSELNMSSLELGDSALYFCASSLGRTGITEAFFGQGTRLTVV.

This chain connects TRBV4-1 to TRBJ2-7; TRBD2 matches 9 bases. Trimming cost V 4 bases and J 2 bases; bases outside gene matches: 6. Per germline, CDR1 MGHRA and CDR2 YSYEKL. This CDR3 region has 15 residues. The CDR3 loop reads CASSPSTSGAYEQYF. In nucleotides, the CDR3 is TGCGCCAGCAGCCCATCGACTAGCGGAGCCTACGAGCAGTACTTC.

Comments on this clone: A far larger clone is only one base removed, so a read error is likely. The rearrangement links TRBV4-2 to TRBJ1-1; TRBD1 might be the D (5 bases). This CDR3 is built from 12 residues. Trimming cost V 5 bases and J 3 bases, with 7 bases left between them. The V gene's germline CDR1 is LGHNA and CDR2 YNFKEQ. CDR3 protein: CASSLGDTEAFF. CDR3 DNA sequence: TGTGCCAGCAGCTTGGGGGACACTGAAGCTTTCTTT.

This chain links TRBV29-1 with TRBJ1-1, with TRBD1 matching over 10 bases. This CDR3 region has 16 residues. Germline assignment: CDR1 SQVTM and CDR2 ANQGSEA. J was trimmed by 2 bases and V by 2 bases; bases with no gene match: 8. The CDR3 region is CSVEPPGTGVNTEAFF. The CDR3 DNA sequence: TGCAGCGTTGAACCGCCGGGGACAGGGGTTAACACTGAAGCTTTCTTT. The entire variable domain, with the rest obtained from reference TRBV29-1 and TRBJ1-1, is as follows: SAVISQKPSRDICQRGTSLTIQCQVDSQVTMMFWYRQQPGQSLTLIATANQGSEATYESGFVIDKFPISRPNLTFSTLTVSNMSPEDSSIYLCSVEPPGTGVNTEAFFGQGTRLTVV.

The J gene is TRBJ2-1, the V gene TRBV25-1; maybe TRBD2 (5 bases). Germline assignment: CDR1 MGHDK and CDR2 SYGVNS. Trimming cost V 6 bases and J 2 bases, with 11 bases left between them. The CDR3 totals 14 residues. The CDR3 sequence is CASRSGSAYNEQFF. The CDR3 DNA sequence: TGTGCCAGCAGAAGCGGCTCCGCCTACAATGAGCAGTTCTTC.

The genes are TRBV6-1 and TRBJ2-7, with TRBD1 identical over 7 bases. There are 13 residues in the CDR3. The germline gives CDR1 MNHNS, CDR2 SASEGT. With V trimmed by 8 bases and J by 3 bases, 7 bases remained unmatched. The CDR3 bases are TGTGCCAGCGGGCAAGGGGGCAGCTACGAGCAGTACTTC. Encoded protein: CASGQGGSYEQYF.

The V call is TRBV9, the J call TRBJ1-1; D unresolved. V shed 3 bases and J shed 5 bases, with 5 bases lying between them. The CDR3 is 11 residues long. The germline gives CDR1 SGDLS, CDR2 YYNGEE. The DNA for the CDR3 is TGTGCCAGCAGCGGTTCAACTGAAGCTTTCTTT. This translates into CASSGSTEAFF.

V usage is TRBV4-2 and J usage is TRBJ2-2, with D possibly being TRBD1 (6 bases). The germline CDR1 and CDR2 sequences are LGHNA and YNFKEQ. V dropped 4 bases and J dropped 7 bases, with 16 bases sitting between them. This CDR3 region has 15 residues. The CDR3 is CASSPDTGLVGELFF. CDR3 DNA: TGTGCCAGCAGCCCGGACACAGGGTTGGTCGGGGAGCTGTTTTTT.

The chain joins TRBV14 to TRBJ1-2; perhaps TRBD1 as D (6 bases). Trimming took off 1 base at V and 3 bases at J, with 12 bases between the two ends. This CDR3 spans 15 amino acids. CDR1 and CDR2 from the germline V gene are SGHDN and FVKESK. CDR3 in amino acids: CASSQVGTPYYGYTF. The CDR3 DNA is TGTGCCAGCAGCCAAGTCGGGACACCATACTATGGCTACACCTTC.

This chain uses TRBV5-1 with TRBJ2-5, with no clear D. V lost 0 bases and J lost 0, with 9 bases in between. This CDR3 contains 15 residues. The germline V gene has CDR1 SGHRS and CDR2 YFSETQ. As DNA, the CDR3 is TGCGCCAGCAGCTTGGATCCGCTTAACCAAGAGACCCAGTACTTC. Its protein product is CASSLDPLNQETQYF.

This clone has just a few counts. The chain recombines TRBV4-1 with TRBJ1-2, with D possibly being TRBD1 (5 bases). The germline CDR1 and CDR2 sequences are MGHRA and YSYEKL. This CDR3 is built from 13 residues. V lost 0 bases to trimming and J lost 11 bases, with 13 bases between them. DNA of the CDR3: TGCGCCAGCAGCCAAGATCCGACAGAACCTTACACCTTC. Its protein is CASSQDPTEPYTF.

CDR3 in amino acids: CASSWVDYPGWARGANVLTF. As DNA, the CDR3 is TGTGCCAGCAGCTGGGTTGACTATCCAGGTTGGGCTCGTGGGGCCAACGTCCTGACTTTC. The J gene is TRBJ2-6, the V gene TRBV7-8; weak D call: TRBD2 (5 bases). The V end lost 4 bases, the J end lost 3 bases, and 25 bases lay between the germline ends. The germline CDR1 and CDR2 sequences are SGHVS and FQNEAQ. The CDR3 runs to 20 residues.

In its sample, this clone was seen a few times. CDR3 nucleotide sequence: TGTGCCAGTAGAGCGGGGGGGAACACTGAAGCTTTCTTT. Translating gives CASRAGGNTEAFF. The chain employs TRBV19 and TRBJ1-1; a weak D match, TRBD1 (5 bases). The CDR3 has 13 amino acids. Germline CDR1 reads LNHDA; CDR2 reads SQIVND (reference sequence). Deletions cut 6 bases from V and 1 base from J, with 9 bases between.

Note on this clone: At the DNA level, this CDR3 is encoded by other sequences in the same sample as well. The CDR3 sequence: CASSLDSYEQYF. In nucleotides, the CDR3 is TGTGCCAGCAGCTTAGATTCTTACGAGCAGTACTTC. The chain has TRBV11-2 and TRBJ2-7; D ambiguous. There are 12 residues in the CDR3. Trimming shortened V by 0 bases and J by 4 bases, and 4 bases separated the two germline ends. Germline CDR1 and CDR2: SGHAT and FQNNGV.

This clone was seen once. This chain joins TRBV29-1 and TRBJ1-2; no definite D call. V lost 3 bases and J 3 bases, leaving 5 bases between the germline ends. The CDR3 contains 11 residues. Germline loops: CDR1 SQVTM, CDR2 ANQGSEA. The CDR3 sequence is CSVDSDYGYTF. The CDR3 DNA sequence: TGCAGCGTTGACAGCGACTATGGCTACACCTTC.

This chain uses TRBV6-6 with TRBJ1-1; tentative D call: TRBD1 (6 bases). V was clipped by 8 bases and J by 4 bases, with 14 bases between them. The CDR3 is made up of 13 amino acids. CDR1 is MNHNY and CDR2 is SVGAGI in the germline V gene (reference sequence). CDR3 coding DNA: TGTGCCAGCCTCGAACAGGGCTTCACTGAAGCTTTCTTT. It translates to CASLEQGFTEAFF.

The chain uses TRBV30 and TRBJ2-5; 7 nucleotides align to TRBD1. The junction had 9 bases not matched to a gene; V was cut back by 2 bases and J by 3 bases. The CDR3 consists of 15 residues. The germline V gene encodes CDR1 GTSNPN and CDR2 SVGIG (reference sequence). CDR3 DNA sequence: TGTGCCTGGAGTTTCACAGGGGCTTCGAAAGAGACCCAGTACTTC. It codes for CAWSFTGASKETQYF.

This clone was counted between two and nine times. CDR3 residues: CASSPLAGGGEQYF. The CDR3 DNA sequence: TGCGCCAGCAGCCCGCTAGCGGGGGGAGGTGAGCAGTACTTC. This sequence joins TRBV5-1 and TRBJ2-7; 11 positions match TRBD2. Trimming removed 4 bases from V and 7 bases from J; junction bases left unmatched: 7. CDR1 is SGHRS and CDR2 is YFSETQ in the germline V gene. This CDR3 contains 14 residues.

This rearrangement joins TRBV13 to TRBJ2-5; D remains ambiguous. This CDR3 is built from 14 residues. Germline loops: CDR1 PRHDT, CDR2 FYEKMQ (reference sequence). V dropped 5 bases and J dropped 5 bases, with 15 bases sitting between them. The CDR3 DNA reads as TGTGCCAGCAGCCCCGGGCCGAGGCGGGAGACCCAGTACTTC. Encoded protein: CASSPGPRRETQYF.

This chain joins TRBV2 and TRBJ2-3, with D maybe TRBD2 (5 bases). This CDR3 has 11 residues. V dropped 7 bases and J dropped 7 bases, with 9 bases sitting between them. Germline values: CDR1 SNHLY, CDR2 FYNNEI. CDR3 DNA sequence: TGTGCCAGCATGGGAGAGTATACGCAGTATTTT. Its protein product is CASMGEYTQYF.

V usage is TRBV4-1 and J usage is TRBJ1-5; D gene uncertain. This CDR3 has 15 residues. The germline V gene encodes CDR1 MGHRA and CDR2 YSYEKL. V was trimmed by 0 bases and J by 2 bases, leaving 8 bases between them. The CDR3 here is CASSQESGGNQPQHF. DNA for the CDR3: TGCGCCAGCAGCCAAGAGTCCGGCGGCAATCAGCCCCAGCATTTT.

The CDR3 coding sequence is TGTGCCAGCAGTTTATCAAGCGGGGGGGGATACGAGCAGTACTTC. Translating it yields CASSLSSGGGYEQYF. The chain links TRBV27 to TRBJ2-7; TRBD2 matches at 10 bases. The CDR3 loop spans 15 amino acids. Germline V lookup: CDR1 MNHEY, CDR2 SMNVEV (reference sequence). V trimming: 0 bases; J trimming: 4 bases; junction bases outside the gene matches: 3.

The J gene is TRBJ2-3, the V gene TRBV30; D is undetermined. Germline V gives CDR1 GTSNPN, CDR2 SVGIG (reference sequence). The V and J ends lost 1 base and 6 bases respectively, with 8 bases between them. The CDR3 is 12 residues long. CDR3 loop: CAWSDEWDTQYF. In DNA, the CDR3 is TGTGCCTGGAGTGACGAGTGGGATACGCAGTATTTT. Drawing the rest from reference TRBV30 and TRBJ2-3, the complete variable domain is SQTIHQWPATLVQPVGSPLSLECTVEGTSNPNLYWYRQAAGRGLQLLFYSVGIGQISSEVPQNLSASRPQDRQFILSSKKLLLSDSGFYLCAWSDEWDTQYFGPGTRLTVL.

V gene TRBV29-1 combines with J gene TRBJ1-1; D not certain. CDR3 length: 11 residues. V was cut by 0 bases and J by 11 bases, with 10 bases left in between. Germline values: CDR1 SQVTM, CDR2 ANQGSEA. CDR3 coding DNA: TGCAGCGTTGAAGACCTCCGGCGGGCTTTCTTT. It encodes CSVEDLRRAFF.

V and J are TRBV29-1 and TRBJ1-1; D remains unclear. Trimming took 4 bases from V and 2 from J, leaving 8 bases between them. This CDR3 is 12 amino acids long. Germline CDR1 is SQVTM and CDR2 is ANQGSEA. CDR3: CSVGLGNTEAFF. CDR3 coding DNA: TGCAGCGTTGGTCTGGGAAACACTGAAGCTTTCTTT.